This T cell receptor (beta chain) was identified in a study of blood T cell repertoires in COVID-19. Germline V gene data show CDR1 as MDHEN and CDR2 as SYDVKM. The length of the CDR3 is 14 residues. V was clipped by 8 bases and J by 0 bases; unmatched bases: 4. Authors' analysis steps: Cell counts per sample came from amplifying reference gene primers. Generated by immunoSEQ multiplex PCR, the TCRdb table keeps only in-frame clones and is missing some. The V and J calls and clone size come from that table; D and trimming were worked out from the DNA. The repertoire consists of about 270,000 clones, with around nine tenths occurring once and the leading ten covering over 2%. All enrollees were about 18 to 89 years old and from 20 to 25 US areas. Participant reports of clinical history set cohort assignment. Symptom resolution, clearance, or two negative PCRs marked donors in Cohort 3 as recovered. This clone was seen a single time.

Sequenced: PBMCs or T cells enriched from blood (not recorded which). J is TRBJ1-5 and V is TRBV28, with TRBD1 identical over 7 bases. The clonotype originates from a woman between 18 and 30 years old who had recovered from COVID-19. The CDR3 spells CASGTVYSNQPQHF. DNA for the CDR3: TGTGCCAGCGGGACAGTATATAGCAATCAGCCCCAGCATTTT.